A selection of T cell receptor beta chains follows, all from one sample in a study of post-analysis software for immune sequencing data. One entry per CDR3 protein results from TCRdb running MiXCR on the PCR reads. Of about 170,000 distinct CDR3 sequences in the sample, approximately 28% are singletons; the top ten hold 1.5%. Sequenced: blood. These receptors were taken from a girl under 18 with multiple sclerosis. Both conserved end residues are trimmed from each CDR3. Only some rows state a clone size, as once, few, many or a class for expanded clones.

>11|TRBJ1-2|many|TRBV6-1
ASSGGQSYGYT
>12|TRBJ1-4|many|TRBV29-1
SAAHRVVNEKLF
>13|TRBJ2-1|.|TRBV28
ASSKQGGSYNEQF
>13|TRBJ1-2|few|TRBV6-5
ASKYGTEDNYGYT
>12|TRBJ2-1|.|TRBV20-1
SPLAGGFNNEQF
>11|TRBJ1-1|.|TRBV24-1
TTSATGTGEAF
>13|TRBJ2-5|many|TRBV29-1
SASGTSGYGETQY
>13|TRBJ2-7|.|TRBV7-9
ASSLGRVVSYEQY
>15|TRBJ2-7|few|TRBV6-6
ASSYPPLDRVYYEQY
>15|TRBJ1-5|few|TRBV3-1
ASSPGQGENSNQPQH
>14|TRBJ2-1|.|TRBV9
ASSVGLGGPGVKQF
>11|TRBJ1-2|many|TRBV12-3/TRBV12-4
ASSSLAGYGYT
>12|TRBJ1-2|.|TRBV14
ASSQGGRIYGYT
>13|TRBJ2-5|.|TRBV28
ASSFLFRGGETQY
>10|TRBJ2-7|many|TRBV29-1
SVAAETYEQY
>13|TRBJ2-7|.|TRBV6-5
ASSYSNAEAYERY
>10|TRBJ1-1|few|TRBV20-1
SARQGGTEAF
>11|TRBJ2-1|few|TRBV20-1
SARDPSEGEQF
>14|TRBJ2-1|many|TRBV5-1
ASSFTSAVSYNEQF
>10|TRBJ2-1|many|TRBV20-1
SAAGMGNEQF
>11|TRBJ2-7|few|TRBV28
ASSTGPTYEQY
>13|TRBJ2-3|.|TRBV6-4
ASSQLAGAEDTQY
>15|TRBJ1-4|.|TRBV3-1
ASSQVGRASSFGKLF
>13|TRBJ1-2|.|TRBV27
ASRSGQQSNYGYT
>13|TRBJ2-5|many|TRBV4-1
ASSQGGEAWETQY
>14|TRBJ2-3|few|TRBV20-1
SASLRLAGSTDTQY
>9|TRBJ2-5|many|TRBV29-1
SVGADGTQY
>9|TRBJ2-1|.|TRBV11-2
ASSLAGPPF
>9|TRBJ2-1|many|TRBV5-1
ASSSDRERF
>11|TRBJ2-5|many|TRBV20-1
SAPTSGSLAQY
>11|TRBJ1-5|.|TRBV12-3/TRBV12-4
ASHDGSNQPQH
>11|TRBJ1-3|few|TRBV10-3
AITGADGNTIY
>15|TRBJ1-1|.|TRBV28
ASNLRLTGRSNTEAF
>14|TRBJ1-5|.|TRBV19
ATSIAGGVRILPQH
>14|TRBJ1-5|few|TRBV28
ASSAAQRSSNQPQH
>14|TRBJ1-3|.|TRBV6-5
ASSPLLGGFGNTIY
>13|TRBJ1-5|once|TRBV6-5
ASSLDTYSNQPQH
>12|TRBJ2-7|.|TRBV5-6
ASSLPQISYEQY
>13|TRBJ2-1|few|TRBV30
AWTPAGLLYNEQF
>14|TRBJ2-1|many|TRBV3-1
ASSQASWTSVSEQF
>13|TRBJ2-1|many|TRBV3-1
ASSQDLVSYNEQF
>12|TRBJ1-6|many|TRBV18
ASSPSGGDSPLH
>14|TRBJ1-5|few|TRBV5-1
ASSLEGGSNNQPQH
>13|TRBJ1-2|.|TRBV10-3
AISESGQGAYGYT
>12|TRBJ2-1|many|TRBV5-5
ASSRDYPYNEQF
>14|TRBJ2-7|few|TRBV7-2
ASSPLGRLAGDEQY
>11|TRBJ2-1|many|TRBV12-3/TRBV12-4
ASSLAGGTEQF
>12|TRBJ1-4|.|TRBV3-1
AGSPTATNEKLF
>12|TRBJ1-5|.|TRBV5-5
ASSLELGNQPQH
>12|TRBJ2-1|.|TRBV7-2
ASSVDRSYNEQF
>12|TRBJ2-3|few|TRBV5-1
ASSLREVEDTQY
>15|TRBJ2-4|few|TRBV18
ASSPAPHSGPGNIQY
>19|TRBJ2-4|once|TRBV11-2
ASSPGPGNHQGRIAKNIQY
>11|TRBJ2-1|many|TRBV6-5
ASSRSTGYEQF
>11|TRBJ1-2|many|TRBV5-1
ASSQGNNYGYT
>12|TRBJ2-7|few|TRBV28
ASSPPGSQYEQY
>11|TRBJ1-6|few|TRBV5-6
ASAIGGNSPLH